This T cell receptor (beta chain) emerged from a study of T cell responses to AZD1222 COVID-19 vaccine. CDR1 and CDR2 from the germline V gene are SGHRS and YFSETQ. The CDR3 spans 13 residues. Trimming took off 2 bases at V and 4 bases at J, with 9 bases between the two ends. Sequencing used immunoSEQ multiplex PCR; TCRdb keeps in-frame clones, though not all of them. The table has under 95,000 clones, around 86% seen once. This sequence originates from an adult in good health. The V call is TRBV5-1, the J call TRBJ1-2; D uncertain. The specimen was peripheral blood, collected on day 0 of AZD1222 vaccination. CDR3 amino acids: CASSFTETYGYTF. In DNA, the CDR3 is TGCGCCAGCAGCTTTACAGAAACCTATGGCTACACCTTC.